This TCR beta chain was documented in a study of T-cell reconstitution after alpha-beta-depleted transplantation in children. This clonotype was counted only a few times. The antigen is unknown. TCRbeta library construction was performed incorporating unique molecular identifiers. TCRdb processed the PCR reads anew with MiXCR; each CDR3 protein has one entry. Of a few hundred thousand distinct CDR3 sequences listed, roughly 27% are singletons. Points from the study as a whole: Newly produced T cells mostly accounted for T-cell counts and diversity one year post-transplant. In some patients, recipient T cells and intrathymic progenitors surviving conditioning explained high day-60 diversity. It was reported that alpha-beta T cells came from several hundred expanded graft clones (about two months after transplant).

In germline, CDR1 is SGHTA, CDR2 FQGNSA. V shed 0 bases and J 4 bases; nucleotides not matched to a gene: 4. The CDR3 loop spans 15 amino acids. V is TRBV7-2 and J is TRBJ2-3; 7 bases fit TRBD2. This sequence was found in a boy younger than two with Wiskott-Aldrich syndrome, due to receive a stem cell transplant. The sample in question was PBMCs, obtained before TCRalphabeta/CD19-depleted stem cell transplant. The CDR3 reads CASSLAGGWSDTQYF. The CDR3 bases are TGTGCCAGCAGCTTAGCGGGAGGGTGGTCAGATACGCAGTATTTT.